In this sample, the clone carrying this TCR beta chain turned up a few times. What it binds is not known. This record comes from a study of shared clonotypes between healthy human individuals. Produced via immunoSEQ multiplex PCR; TCRdb's table is partial and in-frame only. The repertoire holds some 300,000 clones, with about 73% as singletons. Germline V gene data show CDR1 as SNHLY and CDR2 as FYNNEI. The CDR3 length is 12 residues. Trimming cost V 11 bases and J 7 bases; bases outside gene matches: 6. Study-wide points: The low donor count limited represented genetic and exposure-history diversity.

Healthy HIV-negative adults with no recent acute infections or vaccinations were recruited as donors. The J gene is TRBJ2-1, the V gene TRBV2, with TRBD1 identical over 9 bases. The sample was memory CD4+ T cells sorted from blood. Noted subset: CD45RA-negative fraction. This receptor was obtained from a man aged 30 to 45 in good health. The CDR3 DNA sequence: TGTGCCTCAGGGACAGGGTATAATGAGCAGTTCTTC. Its protein product is CASGTGYNEQFF.